One and the same sample provided the 25 T cell receptor beta chains below, sequenced in a study of blood T cell repertoires in COVID-19. Sequenced by immunoSEQ multiplex PCR; TCRdb stores in-frame clones only, minus some. The table has some 150,000 clones, about 76% seen once. Material for sequencing was peripheral blood. These receptors were taken from a woman aged 55-69 years with active or convalescent COVID-19.

This clone appeared once. The V gene is TRBV18, the J gene TRBJ1-5, with 9 bases that match TRBD1. This CDR3 comprises 17 residues. Germline trimming cut 4 bases from V and 0 bases from J; bases unmatched to any gene: 7. CDR1 KGHSH and CDR2 LQKENI come from the germline V gene. The CDR3 region is CASSLQPGQGSNQPQHF. CDR3 coding DNA: TGTGCCAGCTCACTCCAACCGGGACAGGGTAGCAATCAGCCCCAGCATTTT. Full variable domain (rest looked up from reference TRBV18 and TRBJ1-5): NAGVMQNPRHLVRRRGQEARLRCSPMKGHSHVYWYRQLPEEGLKFMVYLQKENIIDESGMPKERFSAEFPKEGPSILRIQQVVRGDSAAYFCASSLQPGQGSNQPQHFGDGTRLSIL.

This chain joins TRBV9 and TRBJ1-1; D is unclear. Germline CDR1 SGDLS, CDR2 YYNGEE. This CDR3 region has 13 residues. V gave up 5 bases and J gave up 10 bases, with 18 bases separating them. The DNA of the CDR3 is TGTGCCAGCAGTCAAGATCAAGAGGTTGGAGCTTTCTTT. Translation gives CASSQDQEVGAFF.

The V and J genes are TRBV6-4 and TRBJ1-6; TRBD1 matches at 9 bases. Germline V gives CDR1 MRHNA, CDR2 SNTAGT. This CDR3 comprises 16 residues. After removal of 10 bases from V and 0 bases from J, the junction contained 7 bases not matched to a gene. CDR3 sequence: CANLGQGHSYNSPLHF. The CDR3 bases are TGTGCCAACCTGGGACAGGGCCACTCCTATAATTCACCCCTCCACTTT.

The genes are TRBV5-1 and TRBJ2-4; possibly TRBD2 for D (6 bases). The CDR3 extends over 16 amino acids. CDR1 SGHRS and CDR2 YFSETQ come from the germline V gene. Trimming left V 7 bases short and J 0 bases short, with 17 bases between. The CDR3, as DNA: TGCGCCAGCTCAGACGCACTAGCCCTAGCCAAAAACATTCAGTACTTC. It encodes CASSDALALAKNIQYF.

The rearrangement uses TRBV4-3 and TRBJ1-3; no reliable D call. CDR3 length: 17 amino acids. Germline V gene data show CDR1 as LGHNA and CDR2 as YSLEER. Between the trimmed V and J ends, which lost 0 bases and 0 bases, there was a span of 12 bases. DNA of the CDR3: TGCGCCAGCAGCCAAGATCAAGGAGGGTCCTCTGGAAACACCATATATTTT. Protein product: CASSQDQGGSSGNTIYF.

V is TRBV7-6 and J is TRBJ2-1; D unclear. The CDR3 covers 13 residues. Per germline, CDR1 SGHVS and CDR2 FNYEAQ. The germline V and J ends were trimmed by 5 bases and 6 bases, with 11 bases remaining between them. This chain's CDR3 is CASSVVSGNEQFF. The CDR3 DNA is TGTGCCAGCAGCGTGGTCAGTGGCAATGAGCAGTTCTTC. Combining the CDR3 with reference TRBV7-6 and TRBJ2-1 gives the whole variable domain GAGVSQSPRYKVTKRGQDVALRCDPISGHVSLYWYRQALGQGPEFLTYFNYEAQQDKSGLPNDRFSAERPEGSISTLTIQRTEQRDSAMYRCASSVVSGNEQFFGPGTRLTVL.

The V call is TRBV7-2, the J call TRBJ1-6, with 7 bases identical to TRBD1. J was trimmed by 10 bases and V by 0 bases; bases with no gene match: 3. The CDR3 is 14 residues long. CDR1 SGHTA and CDR2 FQGNSA come from the germline V gene. CDR3 in DNA: TGTGCCAGCAGCTTAGCACAGGGGAGGTCACCCCTCCACTTT. Amino acid sequence: CASSLAQGRSPLHF.

The rearrangement links TRBV27 to TRBJ2-1; tentative D call: TRBD2 (5 bases). CDR3 length: 13 amino acids. V lost 5 bases, J lost 3 bases, and 8 bases lay in between. Germline CDR1 MNHEY, CDR2 SMNVEV (reference sequence). The CDR3 nucleotides read TGTGCCAGCAGTCTAGCCGGCTACAATGAGCAGTTCTTC. Translation gives CASSLAGYNEQFF.

The chain combines TRBV6-5 with TRBJ1-6; TRBD1 is a possible D gene (6 bases). V lost 4 bases to trimming and J lost 0 bases, with 10 bases between them. CDR1 is MNHEY, CDR2 SVGAGI, per germline. The CDR3 is 16 amino acids. In DNA, the CDR3 is TGTGCCAGCAGTTTTGGACAGAGCTCCTATAATTCACCCCTCCACTTT. This translates into CASSFGQSSYNSPLHF.

The chain has TRBV6-2 or TRBV6-3 and TRBJ1-2; a weak D match, TRBD1 (6 bases). The CDR3 runs to 14 residues. V was shortened by 2 bases and J by 1 base, with 8 bases between the two germline ends. Germline V gene data show CDR1 as MNHEY and CDR2 as SVGEGT. The CDR3 loop is CASSYPGVNYGYTF. In DNA, the CDR3 is TGTGCCAGCAGTTACCCAGGGGTTAACTATGGCTACACCTTC.

The chain employs TRBV10-3 and TRBJ2-1; 12 nucleotides line up with TRBD2. After removal of 9 bases from V and 8 bases from J, the junction contained 5 bases not matched to a gene. This CDR3 is built from 13 residues. CDR1 is ENHRY, CDR2 SYGVKD, per germline. Written as DNA, the CDR3 is TGTGCCATAACCTCTAGCGGGAGGGATGAGCAGTTCTTC. Translated, it gives CAITSSGRDEQFF.

This chain links TRBV6-5 with TRBJ1-1; 8 bases are a match to TRBD1. The germline V gene has CDR1 MNHEY and CDR2 SVGAGI. CDR3 length: 14 residues. V lost 7 bases to trimming and J lost 0 bases; unmatched junction nucleotides: 4. In nucleotides, the CDR3 is TGTGCCAGCACAAAGACAGGGGTGAACACTGAAGCTTTCTTT. It specifies CASTKTGVNTEAFF.

The chain links TRBV6-6 to TRBJ2-1; 7 bases align to TRBD1. V shed 6 bases and J 10 bases; nucleotides not matched to a gene: 0. The CDR3 contains 10 residues. Germline values: CDR1 MNHNY, CDR2 SVGAGI (reference sequence). In DNA form, the CDR3 reads TGTGCCAGCAGGGACAGGGAGCAGTTCTTC. Protein: CASRDREQFF.

This clone was counted a few times. This sequence joins TRBV5-1 and TRBJ1-6; TRBD1 agrees at 7 bases. This CDR3 contains 15 residues. V was clipped by 4 bases and J by 5 bases; unmatched bases: 6. Germline CDR1 reads SGHRS; CDR2 reads YFSETQ. Here the CDR3 DNA reads TGCGCCAGCAGCCCAGGGACAGCCAATAATTCACCCCTCCACTTT. It codes for CASSPGTANNSPLHF.

The chain couples TRBV5-4 to TRBJ2-2; the D gene is possibly TRBD1 (6 bases). The CDR3 runs to 15 residues. Per germline, CDR1 SGHNT and CDR2 YYREEE (reference sequence). Trimming left V 5 bases short and J 4 bases short, with 15 bases between. The CDR3 nucleotides are TGTGCCAGCAGTCCCGGGACATTCGGCACCGGGGAGCTGTTTTTT. Protein: CASSPGTFGTGELFF.

This rearrangement joins TRBV6-5 to TRBJ2-7; 13 bases fit TRBD2. Germline V gene lookup returns CDR1 MNHEY and CDR2 SVGAGI. The J segment lost 2 bases and the V segment lost 6 bases, leaving 4 bases of the junction unmatched. This CDR3 has 15 residues. The CDR3 here is CASSRTSGGTYEQYF. CDR3 nucleotides: TGTGCCAGCAGCCGGACTAGCGGGGGAACCTACGAGCAGTACTTC.

The chain uses TRBV2 and TRBJ1-1, with D possibly being TRBD1 (6 bases). V was pared by 3 bases and J by 7 bases, with 18 bases between. The germline gives CDR1 SNHLY, CDR2 FYNNEI. This CDR3 has 15 amino acids. This CDR3 reads CASSEEDGGAIEAFF. In DNA, the CDR3 is TGTGCCAGCAGTGAGGAGGATGGGGGGGCGATTGAAGCTTTCTTT.

The chain combines TRBV28 with TRBJ2-1, with 8 bases lining up with TRBD2. Per the germline V gene, CDR1 is MDHEN and CDR2 is SYDVKM. The CDR3 has 16 amino acids. The V gene end was trimmed by 1 base and the J gene end by 12 bases; junction bases not matched to a gene: 14. For the CDR3, the DNA is TGTGCCAGCAGTTTATCCAGCGGGGGCGCCTTAGGTTGGCAGTTCTTC. It codes for CASSLSSGGALGWQFF.

The rearrangement uses TRBV29-1 and TRBJ1-1; 8 nucleotides match TRBD1. CDR1 is SQVTM, CDR2 ANQGSEA, per germline. J gave up 3 bases and V 6 bases, and 9 bases lay outside the gene matches. There are 14 residues in the CDR3. CDR3 loop: CSVRTTGEDTEAFF. The CDR3 DNA reads TGCAGCGTCCGAACGACAGGGGAGGACACTGAAGCTTTCTTT. Full variable domain (rest looked up from reference TRBV29-1 and TRBJ1-1): SAVISQKPSRDICQRGTSLTIQCQVDSQVTMMFWYRQQPGQSLTLIATANQGSEATYESGFVIDKFPISRPNLTFSTLTVSNMSPEDSSIYLCSVRTTGEDTEAFFGQGTRLTVV.

This chain uses TRBV6-4 with TRBJ1-1, with D tentatively TRBD1 (6 bases). Germline assignment: CDR1 MRHNA and CDR2 SNTAGT. Deletions cut 6 bases from V and 5 bases from J, with 13 bases between. The CDR3 length is 13 residues. CDR3 protein: CASSAQGRTEAFF. CDR3 nucleotide sequence: TGTGCCAGCAGCGCACAGGGTAGGACTGAAGCTTTCTTT.

This rearrangement joins TRBV7-9 to TRBJ2-1, with D tentatively TRBD1 (6 bases). Germline V lookup: CDR1 SEHNR, CDR2 FQNEAQ (reference sequence). This CDR3 has 14 amino acids. Deletions cut 1 base from V and 7 bases from J, with 11 bases between. This CDR3 reads CASSLEGTGNEQFF. The CDR3 bases are TGTGCCAGCAGCTTAGAGGGTACAGGGAATGAGCAGTTCTTC.

The CDR3 nucleotides are TGCGCCAGCAGCTTGGCCCCTACCATTCGTTCAATGGACACTGAAGCTTTCTTT. Translation: CASSLAPTIRSMDTEAFF. This chain joins TRBV5-1 and TRBJ1-1; D call uncertain. The CDR3 is 18 residues long. From germline, CDR1 is SGHRS and CDR2 YFSETQ. V lost 0 bases to trimming and J lost 3 bases, with 21 bases between them.

J is TRBJ1-1 and V is TRBV10-3, with 8 nucleotides matching TRBD1. Per germline, CDR1 ENHRY and CDR2 SYGVKD. With V trimmed by 6 bases and J by 8 bases, 2 bases remained unmatched. This CDR3 comprises 11 residues. CDR3 protein: CAIRDREEAFF. CDR3 DNA: TGTGCCATCAGGGACAGGGAGGAAGCTTTCTTT.

The V and J genes are TRBV28 and TRBJ2-2; TRBD2 aligns across 14 bases. Unmatched junction bases numbered 13, after V lost 11 bases and J lost 5 bases. Germline V gene lookup returns CDR1 MDHEN and CDR2 SYDVKM. The CDR3 consists of 17 residues. The CDR3 DNA follows: TGTGCCGGAAGGCGGACTAGCGGGGGGCCTAGGACCGGGGAGCTGTTTTTT. The encoded protein is CAGRRTSGGPRTGELFF.

The rearrangement uses TRBV15 and TRBJ1-1; D is possibly TRBD1 (5 bases). Germline V gives CDR1 LNHNV, CDR2 YYDKDF (reference sequence). The CDR3 runs to 14 residues. V lost 5 bases, J lost 5 bases, and 15 bases lay in between. The CDR3 spells CATSPWGVGTEAFF. The CDR3 DNA reads TGTGCCACCAGCCCGTGGGGGGTAGGTACTGAAGCTTTCTTT.